This T cell receptor (beta chain) is from a study of shared clonotypes between healthy human individuals (dated by TCRdb to about 2020). Looking at the study overall: A couple of women and a few men aged 18 to 49 years were included in the cohort. For each donor, three plates each were used for CD4 naive and CD4 memory, two plates were used for CD8 naive, and one plate was used for CD8 memory. Between about 0.9 and 8.9 billion PBMCs per donor were obtained by leukapheresis. To estimate repertoire size and how much clonotypes are shared between individuals, the study performed deep sequencing of blood TCR repertoires from a handful of healthy adults. To increase sequencing depth and limit assay-specific biases, TCR repertoire library preparation and sequencing were carried out by different laboratories using diverse techniques.

General study outcomes and caveats: Clonotypes shared by all four sorted-subset donors showed higher generation probabilities than non-shared clonotypes. The small number of donors limited the genetic and exposure-history diversity represented. Sampling was restricted to blood, and TCR repertoires in tissues likely differ from the TCR repertoires found in blood. Naive subsets generally had larger estimated clonotype richness than memory subsets did. Pairwise subsampling led to the expectation that sequencing depth would affect the degree of clonotype sharing among donors. Sharing across a few donors was observed for about 4.8% of naive CD4, about 3.2% of naive CD8, 2.3% of memory CD4, and roughly 0.4% of memory CD8 clonotypes. Incomplete sequencing was indicated by rarefaction of sorted-subset datasets, despite the large sequencing depth.

TCR CDR3 regions were amplified from genomic DNA by multiplex PCR using the deep immunoSEQ assay. Extracted genomic DNA from each cell subset was spread evenly across all wells of several immunoSEQ 96-well plates, with each plate serving as a replicate. Each replicate PCR for sorted subsets received approximately 220 ng genomic DNA, equal to roughly 30,000 T cell genomes. Purified libraries were measured with a Qubit 3.0 fluorometer, size-checked on a Bioanalyzer 2100, and measured again with the KAPA Library Quantification kit. Every immunoSEQ 96-well plate was sequenced on a dedicated single-read 150-cycle Illumina NextSeq 550 flow cell. The authors' analysis ran thus. Because the immunoSEQ output included only junctional sequences and no quality scores, the filtering could not be the same as the filtering used for full-length reads. Sequences were annotated with PyIR, a Python wrapper for IgBLAST v1.9, and V/J genes and CDR3 were assigned using IMGT germline references. Reads were removed for weak V/J assignments (E-value above 1e-6), missing CDR3, stop codons, out-of-frame junctions, or ambiguous translated residues. V3J clonotypes were defined by identical inferred V gene, J gene, and CDR3 amino acid sequence. Percentage overlap between repertoires was computed as shared unique clonotypes divided by the size of the smaller repertoire. RTK rarefaction, the Chao1 estimator, and Recon v2.1 estimates of unobserved clonotypes were used to assess repertoire richness. OLGA was used to compute generation probabilities for all TCRbeta clonotypes that the gDNA method yielded from a handful of donors. This immuneACCESS table, as held by TCRdb, lists in-frame sequences with V and J called but not all clones. Of the missing ones, under half trace to an unresolved V gene in checked studies; the others have no known cause. V, J and clone size are those of that table, while D and trimming were read from the DNA. This sample holds roughly 2.5 million clones; more than 90% were observed only once. The top ten clonotypes cover over 0.12% of the sample.

The donors were healthy, HIV-negative adults with no recently reported acute infections or vaccinations. Every donor was a Caucasian adult residing in Nashville, Tennessee, USA. CD4+ T cells were enriched through magnetic negative selection, after which naive cells were positively selected on CD45RA and the remaining negative fraction served as the memory subset. Blood was collected by leukapheresis, and PBMCs were isolated by Ficoll-Histopaque density gradient centrifugation and then cryopreserved in liquid nitrogen vapor phase. Purity and quantity of every magnetically sorted T cell population were checked by analytical flow cytometry. Genomic DNA was isolated from every sorted fraction and measured by UV absorbance on a Nanodrop 2000c. Remarks on this clone: This receptor's antigen is unknown. No much larger clone is present one base from it, and per-base qualities are unavailable.

The sequence came from a man younger than 35 in good health. Sequences were obtained from naive CD4+ T cells sorted from blood. In light of the paper, this sample's cell subset or site label describes: CD45RA+ positively selected.

The nucleotide sequence is TGTGCCACCAGTGCAGGGCTCGCCTACGAGCAGTACTTC. The translation is CATSAGLAYEQYF. In this chain, TRBV15 is recombined with TRBJ2-7; TRBD1 is perhaps the D gene, given 5 matching bases. CDR3 length: 13 amino acids, cysteine to phenylalanine. Just the 39-base CDR3 DNA is kept, in frame starting at base 1. CDR1 and CDR2 are read off the germline V gene (reference sequence) as LNHNV and YYDKDF. V drops 6 bases and J drops 2 bases, leaving 11 bases in between. The CDR3 plus the reference TRBV15 and TRBJ2-7 genes for the other parts give the full variable domain: DAMVIQNPRYQVTQFGKPVTLSCSQTLNHNVMYWYQQKSSQAPKLLFHYYDKDFNNEADTPDNFQSRRPNTSFCFLDIRSPGLGDTAMYLCATSAGLAYEQYFGPGTRLTVT.